This record covers a single T cell receptor beta chain. The table came from immunoSEQ multiplex PCR; TCRdb's copy has only in-frame clones and leaves some out. The repertoire holds some 87,000 clones, with 97% as singletons. Trimming removed 2 bases from V and 12 bases from J; junction bases left unmatched: 9. The CDR3 sequence is 13 residues long. Germline V CDR1 and CDR2: LNHDA, SQIVND (reference sequence). The record originates from a study of technical replicates of blood from several donors. The rearrangement links TRBV19 to TRBJ1-2; 7 nucleotides align to TRBD1. The sample taken for sequencing was T cells isolated from PBMCs. This clonotype was obtained from a human donor in good health. The CDR3 here is CASSIQDRKTHTF. The CDR3 DNA reads TGTGCCAGTAGTATACAGGACAGGAAGACCCACACCTTC.